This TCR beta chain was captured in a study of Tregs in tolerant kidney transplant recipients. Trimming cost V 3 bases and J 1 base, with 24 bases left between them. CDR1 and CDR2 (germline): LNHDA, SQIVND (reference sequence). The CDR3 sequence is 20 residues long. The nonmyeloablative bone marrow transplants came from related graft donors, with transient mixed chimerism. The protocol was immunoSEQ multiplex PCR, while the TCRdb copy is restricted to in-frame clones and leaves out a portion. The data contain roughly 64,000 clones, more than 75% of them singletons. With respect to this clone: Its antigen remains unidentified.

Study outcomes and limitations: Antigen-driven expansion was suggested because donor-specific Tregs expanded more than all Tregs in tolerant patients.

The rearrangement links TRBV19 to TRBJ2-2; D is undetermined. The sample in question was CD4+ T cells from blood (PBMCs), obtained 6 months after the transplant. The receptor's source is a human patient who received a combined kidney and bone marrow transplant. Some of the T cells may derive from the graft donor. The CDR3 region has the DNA TGTGCCAGTAGTATGGGTCCTATTACCCTCGGGTCCTTGAACACCGGGGAGCTGTTTTTT. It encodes CASSMGPITLGSLNTGELFF.